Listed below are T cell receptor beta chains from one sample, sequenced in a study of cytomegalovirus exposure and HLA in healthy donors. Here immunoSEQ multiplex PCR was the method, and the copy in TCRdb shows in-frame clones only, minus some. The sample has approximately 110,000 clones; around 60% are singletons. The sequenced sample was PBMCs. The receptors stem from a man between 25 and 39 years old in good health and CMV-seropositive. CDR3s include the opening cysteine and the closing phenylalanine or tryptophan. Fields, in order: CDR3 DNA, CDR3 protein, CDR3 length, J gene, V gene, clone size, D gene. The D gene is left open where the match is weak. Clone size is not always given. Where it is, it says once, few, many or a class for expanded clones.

CDR3nt: TGTGCCAGCAGCCGGACAGACCAAGAGACCCAGTACTTC
CDR3aa: CASSRTDQETQYF
len: 13
j_gene: TRBJ2-5
v_gene: TRBV7-9
abundance: once
d_gene: .

CDR3nt: TGCGCCAGCAGCCAGGGAGGTTACAATGAGCAGTTCTTC
CDR3aa: CASSQGGYNEQFF
len: 13
j_gene: TRBJ2-1
v_gene: TRBV10-2
abundance: .
d_gene: .

CDR3nt: TGTGCCAGCAGTTTAAGATCAGGGGGGAATCAGCCCCAGCATTTT
CDR3aa: CASSLRSGGNQPQHF
len: 15
j_gene: TRBJ1-5
v_gene: TRBV28
abundance: .
d_gene: TRBD1

CDR3nt: TGTGCCAGCAGCCCTGCAGGGGGTTTTTGGAACGAGCAGTACTTC
CDR3aa: CASSPAGGFWNEQYF
len: 15
j_gene: TRBJ2-7
v_gene: TRBV11-2
abundance: .
d_gene: TRBD1

CDR3nt: TGTGCCAGCTCACTTGGACAGGGGGCGAGCTACGAGCAGTACTTC
CDR3aa: CASSLGQGASYEQYF
len: 15
j_gene: TRBJ2-7
v_gene: TRBV18
abundance: .
d_gene: TRBD1

CDR3nt: TGTGCCAGCGCTACAGGAAGCGGCTACACCTTC
CDR3aa: CASATGSGYTF
len: 11
j_gene: TRBJ1-2
v_gene: TRBV2
abundance: few
d_gene: .

CDR3nt: TGTGCCAGCAGTTTCACAGGGGACGGCTACACCTTC
CDR3aa: CASSFTGDGYTF
len: 12
j_gene: TRBJ1-2
v_gene: TRBV6-6
abundance: .
d_gene: TRBD1

CDR3nt: TGCAGCGTTCCTAAGACAGGATGGACCACTGAAGCTTTCTTT
CDR3aa: CSVPKTGWTTEAFF
len: 14
j_gene: TRBJ1-1
v_gene: TRBV29-1
abundance: .
d_gene: .

CDR3nt: TGTGCCAGCAGCTCAGGACTAGCGGGGGGGAATGAGCAGTTCTTC
CDR3aa: CASSSGLAGGNEQFF
len: 15
j_gene: TRBJ2-1
v_gene: TRBV7-8
abundance: few
d_gene: TRBD2

CDR3nt: TGTGCCAGCAGTTTTTTAGCGGGGAGGAACGAGCAGTACTTC
CDR3aa: CASSFLAGRNEQYF
len: 14
j_gene: TRBJ2-7
v_gene: TRBV6-5
abundance: few
d_gene: TRBD2